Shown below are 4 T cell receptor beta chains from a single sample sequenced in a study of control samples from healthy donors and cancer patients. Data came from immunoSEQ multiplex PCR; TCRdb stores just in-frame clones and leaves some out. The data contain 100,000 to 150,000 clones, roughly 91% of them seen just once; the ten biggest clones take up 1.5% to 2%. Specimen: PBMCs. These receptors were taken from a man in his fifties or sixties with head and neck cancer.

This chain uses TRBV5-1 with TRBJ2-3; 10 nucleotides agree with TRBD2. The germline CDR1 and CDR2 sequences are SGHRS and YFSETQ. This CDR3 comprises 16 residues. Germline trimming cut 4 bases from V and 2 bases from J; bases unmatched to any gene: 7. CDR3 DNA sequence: TGCGCCAGCAGCCTGCGGACTAGCGGAAACACAGATACGCAGTATTTT. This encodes CASSLRTSGNTDTQYF.

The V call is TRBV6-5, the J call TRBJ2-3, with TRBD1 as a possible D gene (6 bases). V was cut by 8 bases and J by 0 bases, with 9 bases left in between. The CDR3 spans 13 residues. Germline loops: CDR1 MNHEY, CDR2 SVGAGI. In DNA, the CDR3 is TGTGCCAGCGGGCAGGGGAGCACAGATACGCAGTATTTT. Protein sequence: CASGQGSTDTQYF.

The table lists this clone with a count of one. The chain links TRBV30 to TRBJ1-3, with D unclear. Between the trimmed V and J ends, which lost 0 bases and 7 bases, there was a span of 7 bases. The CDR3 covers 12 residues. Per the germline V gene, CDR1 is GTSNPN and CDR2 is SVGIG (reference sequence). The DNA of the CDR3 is TGTGCCTGGAGTGTAACCTGGAACACCATATATTTT. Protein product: CAWSVTWNTIYF.

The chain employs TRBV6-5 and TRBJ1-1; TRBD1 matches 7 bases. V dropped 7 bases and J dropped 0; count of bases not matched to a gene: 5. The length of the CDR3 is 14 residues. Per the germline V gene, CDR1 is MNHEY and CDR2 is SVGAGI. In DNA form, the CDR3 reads TGTGCCAGCACCGACGGACAGGTGAACACTGAAGCTTTCTTT. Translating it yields CASTDGQVNTEAFF.